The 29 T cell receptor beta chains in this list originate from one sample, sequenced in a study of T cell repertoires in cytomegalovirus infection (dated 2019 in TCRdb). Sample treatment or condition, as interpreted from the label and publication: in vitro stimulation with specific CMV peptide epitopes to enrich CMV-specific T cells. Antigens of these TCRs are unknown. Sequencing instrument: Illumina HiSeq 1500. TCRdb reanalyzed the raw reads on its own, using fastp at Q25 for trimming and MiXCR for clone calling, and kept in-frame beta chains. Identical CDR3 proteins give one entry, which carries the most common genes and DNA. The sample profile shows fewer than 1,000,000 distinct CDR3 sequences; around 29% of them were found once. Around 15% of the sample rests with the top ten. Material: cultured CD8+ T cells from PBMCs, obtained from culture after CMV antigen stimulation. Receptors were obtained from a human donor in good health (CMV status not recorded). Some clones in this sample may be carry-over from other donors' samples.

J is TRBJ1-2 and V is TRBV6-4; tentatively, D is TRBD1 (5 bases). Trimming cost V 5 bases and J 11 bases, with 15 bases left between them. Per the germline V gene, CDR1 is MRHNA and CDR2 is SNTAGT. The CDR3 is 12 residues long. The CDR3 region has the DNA TGTGCCAGCAGTACCCAGGGAGGCGGTTACACCTTC. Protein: CASSTQGGGYTF.

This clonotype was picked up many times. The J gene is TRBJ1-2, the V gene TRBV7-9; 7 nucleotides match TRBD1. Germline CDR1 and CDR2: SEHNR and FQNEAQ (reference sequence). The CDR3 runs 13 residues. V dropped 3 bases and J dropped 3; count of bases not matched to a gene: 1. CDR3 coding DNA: TGTGCCAGCAGCTTTCAGGGGGACTATGGCTACACCTTC. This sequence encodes CASSFQGDYGYTF. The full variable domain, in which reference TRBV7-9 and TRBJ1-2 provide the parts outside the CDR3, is DTGVSQNPRHKITKRGQNVTFRCDPISEHNRLYWYRQTLGQGPEFLTYFQNEAQLEKSRLLSDRFSAERPKGSFSTLEIQRTEQGDSAMYLCASSFQGDYGYTFGSGTRLTVV.

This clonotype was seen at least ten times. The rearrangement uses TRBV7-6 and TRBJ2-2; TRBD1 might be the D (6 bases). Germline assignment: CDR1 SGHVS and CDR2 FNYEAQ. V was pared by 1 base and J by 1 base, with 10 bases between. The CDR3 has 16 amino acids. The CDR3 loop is CASSLVFRGNTGELFF. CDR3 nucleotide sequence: TGTGCCAGCAGCTTAGTATTCAGGGGGAACACCGGGGAGCTGTTTTTT.

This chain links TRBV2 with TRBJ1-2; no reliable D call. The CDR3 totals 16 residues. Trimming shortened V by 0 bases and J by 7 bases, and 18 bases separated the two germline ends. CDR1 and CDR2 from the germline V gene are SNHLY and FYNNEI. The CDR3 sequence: CASSEAKYAIQVGYTF. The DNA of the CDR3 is TGTGCCAGCAGTGAAGCGAAGTACGCCATACAAGTTGGCTACACCTTC.

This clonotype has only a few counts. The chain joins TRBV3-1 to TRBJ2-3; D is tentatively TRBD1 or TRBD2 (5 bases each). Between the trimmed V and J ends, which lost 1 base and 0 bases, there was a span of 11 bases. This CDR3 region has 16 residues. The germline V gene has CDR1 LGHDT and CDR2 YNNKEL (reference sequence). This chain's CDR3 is CASSQVGVGSTDTQYF. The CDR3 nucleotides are TGTGCCAGCAGCCAAGTGGGGGTAGGGAGCACAGATACGCAGTATTTT.

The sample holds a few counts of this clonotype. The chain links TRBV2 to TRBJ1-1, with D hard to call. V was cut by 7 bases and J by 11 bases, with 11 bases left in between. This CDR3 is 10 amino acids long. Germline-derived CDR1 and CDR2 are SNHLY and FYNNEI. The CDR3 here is CASMTVGAFF. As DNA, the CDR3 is TGTGCCAGCATGACCGTGGGGGCTTTCTTT.

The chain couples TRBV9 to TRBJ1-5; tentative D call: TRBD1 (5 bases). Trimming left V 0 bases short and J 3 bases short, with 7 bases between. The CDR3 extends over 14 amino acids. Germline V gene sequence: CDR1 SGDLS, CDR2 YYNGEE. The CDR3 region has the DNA TGTGCCAGCAGCGTAGGGGGGGTCAATCAGCCCCAGCATTTT. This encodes CASSVGGVNQPQHF.

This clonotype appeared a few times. CDR3 in DNA: TGTGCCAGCAAGGACAGGTTCGCCTACGAGCAGTACGTC. This codes for CASKDRFAYEQYV. The chain carries TRBV6-1 and TRBJ2-7; 7 bases are a match to TRBD1. The junction had 5 bases not matched to a gene; V was cut back by 7 bases and J by 2 bases. CDR1 is MNHNS, CDR2 SASEGT, per germline. The CDR3 contains 13 residues.

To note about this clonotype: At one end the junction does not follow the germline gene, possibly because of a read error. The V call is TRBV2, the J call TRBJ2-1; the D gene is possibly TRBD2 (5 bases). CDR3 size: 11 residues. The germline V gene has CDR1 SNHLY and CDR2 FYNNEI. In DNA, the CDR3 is TGTGCCAGCAGTGGGAGGAATGGGCAGTTCTTC. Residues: CASSGRNGQFF.

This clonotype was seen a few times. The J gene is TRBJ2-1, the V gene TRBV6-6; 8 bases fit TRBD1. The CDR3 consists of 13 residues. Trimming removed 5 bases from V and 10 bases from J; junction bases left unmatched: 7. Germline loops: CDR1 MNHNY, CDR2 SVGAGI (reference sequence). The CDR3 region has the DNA TGTGCCAGCAGTGACAGGGGTCCGGTCGAGCAGTTCTTC. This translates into CASSDRGPVEQFF.

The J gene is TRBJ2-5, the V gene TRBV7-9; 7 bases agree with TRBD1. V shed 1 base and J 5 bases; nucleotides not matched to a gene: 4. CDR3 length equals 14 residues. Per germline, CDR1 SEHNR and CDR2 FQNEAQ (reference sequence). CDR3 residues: CASSLVTGIETQYF. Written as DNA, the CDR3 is TGTGCCAGCAGCTTAGTGACAGGGATCGAGACCCAGTACTTC.

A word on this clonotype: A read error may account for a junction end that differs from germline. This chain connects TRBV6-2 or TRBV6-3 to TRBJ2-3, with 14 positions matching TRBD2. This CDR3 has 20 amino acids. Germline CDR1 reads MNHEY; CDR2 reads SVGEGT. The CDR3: CTSSEAGLAGGSNRLGTQYF. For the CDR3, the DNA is TGTACCAGCAGTGAAGCCGGACTAGCGGGGGGCTCTAACCGTCTTGGTACGCAGTATTTT.

In DNA form, the CDR3 reads TGTGCCAGCAGTTACTTGTGGGGGGGGACGGGGAGCCAGCCCCAGCATTTT. It translates to CASSYLWGGTGSQPQHF. The chain employs TRBV6-6 and TRBJ1-5; D is possibly TRBD1 (5 bases). V was pared by 1 base and J by 7 bases, with 20 bases between. The V gene's germline CDR1 is MNHNY and CDR2 SVGAGI (reference sequence). The CDR3 is made up of 17 amino acids.

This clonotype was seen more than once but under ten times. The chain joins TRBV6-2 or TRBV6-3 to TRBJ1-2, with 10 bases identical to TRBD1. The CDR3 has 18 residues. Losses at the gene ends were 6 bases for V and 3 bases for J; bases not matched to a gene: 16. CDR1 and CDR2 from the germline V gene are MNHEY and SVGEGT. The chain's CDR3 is CASSLQSPGQGIDYGYTF. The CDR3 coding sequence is TGTGCCAGCAGCCTCCAATCACCGGGACAGGGGATTGACTATGGCTACACCTTC.

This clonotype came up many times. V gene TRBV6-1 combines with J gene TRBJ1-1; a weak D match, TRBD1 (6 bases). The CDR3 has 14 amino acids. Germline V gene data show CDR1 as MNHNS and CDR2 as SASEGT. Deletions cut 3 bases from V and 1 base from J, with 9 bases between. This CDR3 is CASSDAGANTEAFF. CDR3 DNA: TGTGCCAGCAGTGACGCAGGGGCGAACACTGAAGCTTTCTTT.

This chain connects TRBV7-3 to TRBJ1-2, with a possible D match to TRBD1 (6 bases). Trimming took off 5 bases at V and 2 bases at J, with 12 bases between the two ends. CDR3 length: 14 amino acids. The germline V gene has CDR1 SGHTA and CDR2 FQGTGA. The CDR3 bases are TGTGCCAGCAGCCAGGGACAACGGAACTATGGCTACACCTTC. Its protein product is CASSQGQRNYGYTF.

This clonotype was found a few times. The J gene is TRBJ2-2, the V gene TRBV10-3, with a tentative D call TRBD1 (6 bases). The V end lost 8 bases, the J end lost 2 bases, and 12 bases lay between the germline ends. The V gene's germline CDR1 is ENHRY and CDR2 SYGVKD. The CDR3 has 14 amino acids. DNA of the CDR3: TGTGCCATCCTAAAGGACAGTAACACCGGGGAGCTGTTTTTT. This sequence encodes CAILKDSNTGELFF.

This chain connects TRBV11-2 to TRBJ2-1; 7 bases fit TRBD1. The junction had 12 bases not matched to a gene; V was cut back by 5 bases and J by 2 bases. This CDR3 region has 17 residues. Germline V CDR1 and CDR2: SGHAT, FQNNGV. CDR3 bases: TGTGCCAGCAGCCTAGGTACGAGACAGGGACCCTACAATGAGCAGTTCTTC. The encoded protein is CASSLGTRQGPYNEQFF.

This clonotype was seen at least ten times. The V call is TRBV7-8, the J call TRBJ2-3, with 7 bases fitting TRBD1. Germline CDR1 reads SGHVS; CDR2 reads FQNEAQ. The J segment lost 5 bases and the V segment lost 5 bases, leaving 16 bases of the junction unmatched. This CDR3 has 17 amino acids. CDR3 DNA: TGTGCCAGCAGCATCCATCAAGACAGGGCCGGTGGAGATACGCAGTATTTT. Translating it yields CASSIHQDRAGGDTQYF.

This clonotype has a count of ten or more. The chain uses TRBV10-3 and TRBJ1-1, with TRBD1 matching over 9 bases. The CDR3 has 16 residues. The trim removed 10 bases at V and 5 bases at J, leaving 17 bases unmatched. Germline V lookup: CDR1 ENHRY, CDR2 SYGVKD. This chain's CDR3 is CATRKGRWDRVTEAFF. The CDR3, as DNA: TGTGCCACTAGAAAGGGTCGCTGGGACAGGGTTACTGAAGCTTTCTTT.

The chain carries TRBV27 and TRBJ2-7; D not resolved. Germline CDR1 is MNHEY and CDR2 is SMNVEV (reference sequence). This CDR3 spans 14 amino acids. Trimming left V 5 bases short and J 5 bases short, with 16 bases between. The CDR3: CASSVVGTGDEQYF. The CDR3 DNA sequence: TGTGCCAGCAGTGTGGTGGGTACTGGGGACGAGCAGTACTTC.

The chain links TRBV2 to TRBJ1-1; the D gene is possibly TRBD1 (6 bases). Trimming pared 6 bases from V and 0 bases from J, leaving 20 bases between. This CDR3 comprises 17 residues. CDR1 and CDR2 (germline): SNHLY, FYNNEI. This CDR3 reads CASSAIRDKELNTEAFF. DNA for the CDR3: TGTGCCAGCAGCGCGATCCGGGACAAAGAATTGAACACTGAAGCTTTCTTT. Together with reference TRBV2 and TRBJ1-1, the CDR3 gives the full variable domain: EPEVTQTPSHQVTQMGQEVILRCVPISNHLYFYWYRQILGQKVEFLVSFYNNEISEKSEIFDDQFSVERPDGSNFTLKIRSTKLEDSAMYFCASSAIRDKELNTEAFFGQGTRLTVV.

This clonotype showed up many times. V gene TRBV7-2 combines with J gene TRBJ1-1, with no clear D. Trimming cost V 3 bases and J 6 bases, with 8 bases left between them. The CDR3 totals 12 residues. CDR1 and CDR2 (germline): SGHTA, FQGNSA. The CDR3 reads CASSLGFSEAFF. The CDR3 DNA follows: TGTGCCAGCAGCTTGGGTTTTTCTGAAGCTTTCTTT.

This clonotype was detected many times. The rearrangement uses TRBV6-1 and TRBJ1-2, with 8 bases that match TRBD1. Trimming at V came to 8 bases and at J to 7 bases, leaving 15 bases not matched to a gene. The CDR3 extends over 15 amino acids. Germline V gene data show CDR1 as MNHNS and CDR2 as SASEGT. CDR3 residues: CASCSLSGTGLGYTF. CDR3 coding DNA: TGTGCCAGCTGCTCCTTATCCGGGACAGGTCTTGGCTACACCTTC.

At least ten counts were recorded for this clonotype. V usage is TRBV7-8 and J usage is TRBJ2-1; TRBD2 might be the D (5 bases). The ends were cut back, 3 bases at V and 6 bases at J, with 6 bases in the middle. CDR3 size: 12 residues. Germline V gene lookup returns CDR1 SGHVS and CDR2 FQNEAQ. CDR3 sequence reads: CASSFTSNEQFF. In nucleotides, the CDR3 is TGTGCCAGCAGCTTTACTAGCAATGAGCAGTTCTTC.

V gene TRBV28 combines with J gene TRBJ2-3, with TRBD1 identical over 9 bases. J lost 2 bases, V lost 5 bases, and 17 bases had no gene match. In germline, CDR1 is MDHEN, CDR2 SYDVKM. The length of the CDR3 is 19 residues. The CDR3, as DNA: TGTGCCAGCAGTCTCTACCTCTCCGGACAGGGGACGGCCACAGATACGCAGTATTTT. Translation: CASSLYLSGQGTATDTQYF.

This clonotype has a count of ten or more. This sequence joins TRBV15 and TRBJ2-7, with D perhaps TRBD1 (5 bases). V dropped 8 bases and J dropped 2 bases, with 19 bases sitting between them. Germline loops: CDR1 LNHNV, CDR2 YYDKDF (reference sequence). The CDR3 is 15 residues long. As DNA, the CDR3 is TGTGCCACCTCCGGCGAATGGGGCCGAACCTACGAGCAGTACTTC. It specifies CATSGEWGRTYEQYF.

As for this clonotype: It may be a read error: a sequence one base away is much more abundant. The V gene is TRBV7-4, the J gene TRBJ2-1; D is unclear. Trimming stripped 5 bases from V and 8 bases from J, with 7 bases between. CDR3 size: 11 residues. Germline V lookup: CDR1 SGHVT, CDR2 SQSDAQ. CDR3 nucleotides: TGTGCCAGCAGCCGCCCCGATGAGCAGTTCTTC. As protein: CASSRPDEQFF. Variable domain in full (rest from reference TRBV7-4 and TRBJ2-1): GAGVSQSPRYKVAKRGRDVALRCDSISGHVTLYWYRQTLGQGSEVLTYSQSDAQRDKSGRPSGRFSAERPERSVSTLKIQRTEQGDSAVYLCASSRPDEQFFGPGTRLTVL.

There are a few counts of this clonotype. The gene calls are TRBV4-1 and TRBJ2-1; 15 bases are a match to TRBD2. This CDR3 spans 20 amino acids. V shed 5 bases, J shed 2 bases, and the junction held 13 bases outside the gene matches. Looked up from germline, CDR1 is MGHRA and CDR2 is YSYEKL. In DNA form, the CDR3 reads TGCGCCAGCAGCTCTCTTACCGGACTAGCGGGGGGGGTCACCTACAATGAGCAGTTCTTC. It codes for CASSSLTGLAGGVTYNEQFF.